Listed here is a single T cell receptor beta chain. This entry comes from a study of blood T cell repertoires in COVID-19. As for the study in general: Nucleic acid was either cDNA or gDNA, and it came from T cells, B-cell-depleted T cells, or PBMCs.

Clones were sequenced by immunoSEQ multiplex PCR, and TCRdb holds only the in-frame ones, with some missing. Among almost 400,000 clones, under 90% were seen once, and the ten largest hold less than 2%. The TCR sequence derives from a woman aged 30 to 39 who had recovered from COVID-19. Sequencing used PBMCs or T cells enriched from blood (not recorded which).

This CDR3 reads CASSPWKLAAQETQYF. The CDR3 nucleotides are TGTGCCAGCAGCCCCTGGAAACTAGCGGCGCAAGAGACCCAGTACTTC. The gene calls are TRBV14 and TRBJ2-5; 8 bases are a match to TRBD2. Germline CDR1 reads SGHDN; CDR2 reads FVKESK. The J segment lost 2 bases and the V segment lost 4 bases, leaving 9 bases of the junction unmatched. The CDR3 sequence is 16 residues long.